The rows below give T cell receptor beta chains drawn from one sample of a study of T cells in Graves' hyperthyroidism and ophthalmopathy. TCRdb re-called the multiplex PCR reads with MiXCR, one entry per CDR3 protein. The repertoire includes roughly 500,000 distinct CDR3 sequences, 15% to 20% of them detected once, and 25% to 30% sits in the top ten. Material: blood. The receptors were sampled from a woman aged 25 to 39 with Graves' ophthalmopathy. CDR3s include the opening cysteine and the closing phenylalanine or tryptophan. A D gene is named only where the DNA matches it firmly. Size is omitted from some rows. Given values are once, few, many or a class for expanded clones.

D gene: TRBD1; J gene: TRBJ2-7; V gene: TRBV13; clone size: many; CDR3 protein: CASSLQGGEQYF; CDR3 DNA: TGTGCCAGCAGTTTACAGGGGGGAGAGCAGTACTTC
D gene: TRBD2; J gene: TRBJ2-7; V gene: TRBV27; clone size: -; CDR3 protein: CATRLAGGTYEQYF; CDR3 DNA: TGTGCCACTAGACTAGCGGGAGGTACCTACGAGCAGTACTTC
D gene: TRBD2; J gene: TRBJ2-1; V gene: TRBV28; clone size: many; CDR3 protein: CASSSAGGPVEQFF; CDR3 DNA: TGTGCCAGCAGTTCAGCGGGAGGTCCGGTTGAGCAGTTCTTC
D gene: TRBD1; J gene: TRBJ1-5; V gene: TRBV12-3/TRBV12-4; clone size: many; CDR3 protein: CASSQMTGEGNQPQHF; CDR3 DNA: TGTGCCAGCAGTCAGATGACAGGGGAAGGCAATCAGCCCCAGCATTTT
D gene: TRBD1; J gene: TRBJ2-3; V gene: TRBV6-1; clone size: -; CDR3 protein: CASTHRQGGSTDTQYF; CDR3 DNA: TGTGCCAGCACCCATCGACAGGGGGGTAGCACAGATACGCAGTATTTT
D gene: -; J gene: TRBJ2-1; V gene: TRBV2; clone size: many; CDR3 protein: CASTPWSGDGQFF; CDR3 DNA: TGTGCCAGCACCCCATGGTCCGGGGATGGGCAGTTCTTC
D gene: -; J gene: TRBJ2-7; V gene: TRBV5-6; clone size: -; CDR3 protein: CASSLWGGNEQYF; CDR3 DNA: TGTGCCAGCAGCTTGTGGGGAGGTAATGAGCAGTACTTC
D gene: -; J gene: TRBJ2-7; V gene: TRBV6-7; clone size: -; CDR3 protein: CASSYSCRGHF; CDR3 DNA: TGTGCCAGCAGTTACTCCTGTCGGGGACACTTC
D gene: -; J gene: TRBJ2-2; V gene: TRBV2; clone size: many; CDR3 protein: CASSEGGAWELFF; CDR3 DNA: TGTGCCAGCAGTGAAGGGGGGGCCTGGGAGCTGTTTTTT
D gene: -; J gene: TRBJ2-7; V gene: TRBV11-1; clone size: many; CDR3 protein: CASSLGSGSRALYEQYF; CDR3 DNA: TGTGCCAGCAGCCTCGGATCGGGGTCCAGGGCCCTCTACGAGCAGTACTTC
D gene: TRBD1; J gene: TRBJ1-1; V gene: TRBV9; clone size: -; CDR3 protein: CASSAYTGTDTEAFF; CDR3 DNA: TGTGCCAGCAGCGCCTATACCGGGACAGACACTGAAGCTTTCTTT
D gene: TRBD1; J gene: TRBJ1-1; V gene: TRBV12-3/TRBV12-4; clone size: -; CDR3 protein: CASRRQGGRTNTEAFF; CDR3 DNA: TGTGCCAGCCGAAGACAGGGAGGGAGGACTAACACTGAAGCTTTCTTT
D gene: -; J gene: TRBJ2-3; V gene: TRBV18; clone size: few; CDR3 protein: CASSLPGTDTQYF; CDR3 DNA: TGTGCCAGCTCACTACCGGGTACAGATACGCAGTATTTT
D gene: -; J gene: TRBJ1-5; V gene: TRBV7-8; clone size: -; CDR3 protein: CASSLRRTGSFGKPQHF; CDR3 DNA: TGTGCCAGCAGCTTACGGCGAACAGGGTCTTTCGGTAAGCCCCAGCATTTT
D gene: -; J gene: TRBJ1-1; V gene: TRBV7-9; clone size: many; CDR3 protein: CASSLGSGTEAFF; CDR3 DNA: TGTGCCAGCAGCTTAGGTTCTGGCACTGAAGCTTTCTTT
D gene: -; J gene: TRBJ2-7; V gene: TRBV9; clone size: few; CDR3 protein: CASSVEQGTGEQYF; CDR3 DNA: TGTGCCAGCAGCGTAGAACAGGGTACGGGCGAGCAGTACTTC
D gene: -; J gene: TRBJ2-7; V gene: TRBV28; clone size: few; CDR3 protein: CASSFFLQGGRTYEQYF; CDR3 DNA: TGTGCCAGCAGTTTTTTCCTACAGGGGGGGAGAACCTACGAGCAGTACTTC
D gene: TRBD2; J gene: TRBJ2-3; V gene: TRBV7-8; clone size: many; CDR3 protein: CASSFGTSQDTQYF; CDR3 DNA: TGTGCCAGCAGCTTCGGGACTAGTCAAGATACGCAGTATTTT
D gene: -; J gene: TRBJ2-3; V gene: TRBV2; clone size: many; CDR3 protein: CASSDLSAGTQYF; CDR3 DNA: TGTGCCAGCAGTGATCTGAGTGCGGGTACGCAGTATTTT
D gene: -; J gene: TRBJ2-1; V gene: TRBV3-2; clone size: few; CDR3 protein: CASSQGPSGNYNEQFF; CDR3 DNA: TGTGCCAGCAGCCAAGGCCCTAGCGGGAACTACAATGAGCAGTTCTTC
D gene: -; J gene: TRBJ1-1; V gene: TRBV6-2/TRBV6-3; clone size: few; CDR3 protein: CASSYSWDIEGTEAFF; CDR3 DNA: TGTGCCAGCAGTTACTCATGGGACATCGAAGGTACTGAAGCTTTCTTT
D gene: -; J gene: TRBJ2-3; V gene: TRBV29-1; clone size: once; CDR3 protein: CSVEWVSGSTDTQYF; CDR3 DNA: TGCAGCGTTGAATGGGTCAGCGGTAGCACAGATACGCAGTATTTT